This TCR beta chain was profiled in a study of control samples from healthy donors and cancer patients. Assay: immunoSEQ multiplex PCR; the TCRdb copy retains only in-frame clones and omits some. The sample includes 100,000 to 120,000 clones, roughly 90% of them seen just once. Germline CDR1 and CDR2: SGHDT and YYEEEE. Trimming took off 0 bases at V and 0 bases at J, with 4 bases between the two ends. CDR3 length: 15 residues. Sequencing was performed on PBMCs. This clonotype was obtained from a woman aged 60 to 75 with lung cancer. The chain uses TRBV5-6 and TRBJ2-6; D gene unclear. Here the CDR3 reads CASSLDSSGANVLTF. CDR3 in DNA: TGTGCCAGCAGCTTGGACAGCTCTGGGGCCAACGTCCTGACTTTC. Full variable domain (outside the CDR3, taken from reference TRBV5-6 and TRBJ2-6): DAGVTQSPTHLIKTRGQQVTLRCSPKSGHDTVSWYQQALGQGPQFIFQYYEEEERQRGNFPDRFSGHQFPNYSSELNVNALLLGDSALYLCASSLDSSGANVLTFGAGSRLTVL.